The 19 T cell receptor beta chains reported below all come from one sample, sequenced in a study of T cells in Graves' hyperthyroidism and ophthalmopathy. TCR beta CDR3 regions were amplified from RNA. Carried out on the TCR CDR3, a first-round RT-PCR used the HTBI primer set. TCRdb processed the multiplex PCR reads anew with MiXCR; each CDR3 protein has one entry. The data contain 450,000 to 600,000 distinct CDR3 sequences, just under 20% of them singletons. Sequencing input: blood. Receptor source: a man aged 35-49 years with Graves' ophthalmopathy.

The chain uses TRBV30 and TRBJ2-3, with D perhaps assigned TRBD1 or TRBD2 (5 bases each). V was clipped by 4 bases and J by 2 bases, with 13 bases between them. The CDR3 has 14 residues. The germline gives CDR1 GTSNPN, CDR2 SVGIG (reference sequence). The CDR3 region has the DNA TGTGCCTGGAAGCCAGGGAGTATCACAGATACGCAGTATTTT. It yields the protein CAWKPGSITDTQYF.

This clonotype was observed at least ten times. This chain links TRBV14 with TRBJ1-1; a possible D gene is TRBD1 (5 bases). With 1 base removed from V and 1 base from J, the gap between germline ends came to 10 bases. The CDR3 extends over 15 amino acids. Germline lookup yields CDR1 SGHDN and CDR2 FVKESK. CDR3 sequence reads: CASSQVGRTNTEAFF. The CDR3 DNA follows: TGTGCCAGCAGCCAAGTGGGACGCACGAACACTGAAGCTTTCTTT.

V and J are TRBV18 and TRBJ1-2; D possibly corresponds to TRBD1 (6 bases). The CDR3 contains 14 residues. Trimming stripped 3 bases from V and 7 bases from J, with 15 bases between. Germline V lookup: CDR1 KGHSH, CDR2 LQKENI. CDR3 DNA sequence: TGTGCCAGCTCACCCCTGGGACATGAGAGTGGCTACACCTTC. Translated: CASSPLGHESGYTF.

This clonotype was seen once. The chain recombines TRBV19 with TRBJ1-1; perhaps TRBD1 as D (5 bases). Trimming took off 5 bases at V and 9 bases at J, with 28 bases between the two ends. CDR1 is LNHDA, CDR2 SQIVND, per germline (reference sequence). This CDR3 comprises 17 residues. The CDR3 nucleotides read TGTGCCAGTAGTCCCCGTCAGGGAGGCTCTTGGAGGACTAAAGCTTTCTTT. Amino acid sequence: CASSPRQGGSWRTKAFF.

The rearrangement joins TRBV18 to TRBJ2-5, with D possibly being TRBD2 (5 bases). The length of the CDR3 is 16 residues. V lost 1 base and J lost 4, with 16 bases in between. Germline V gene sequence: CDR1 KGHSH, CDR2 LQKENI. As DNA, the CDR3 is TGTGCCAGCTCACCACTTTGGACTGTAGGCCGAGAGACCCAGTACTTC. Amino acid sequence: CASSPLWTVGRETQYF. The full variable domain, completed using reference TRBV18 and TRBJ2-5, is NAGVMQNPRHLVRRRGQEARLRCSPMKGHSHVYWYRQLPEEGLKFMVYLQKENIIDESGMPKERFSAEFPKEGPSILRIQQVVRGDSAAYFCASSPLWTVGRETQYFGPGTRLLVL.

This rearrangement joins TRBV6-1 to TRBJ1-3; D gene uncertain. The CDR3 has 16 residues. Germline assignment: CDR1 MNHNS and CDR2 SASEGT. The ends were cut back, 5 bases at V and 0 bases at J, with 14 bases in the middle. The CDR3 nucleotides read TGTGCCAGCAGTTCCCAAACTGGGTTCTCTGGAAACACCATATATTTT. Amino acid sequence: CASSSQTGFSGNTIYF.

In its sample, this clonotype was seen a few times. CDR3 protein: CASTATDRKYEQYF. The DNA for the CDR3 is TGTGCCAGCACTGCCACGGACAGAAAATACGAGCAGTACTTC. The rearrangement joins TRBV6-1 to TRBJ2-7, with a possible D match to TRBD1 (6 bases). Germline V gene data show CDR1 as MNHNS and CDR2 as SASEGT. Trimming left V 7 bases short and J 4 bases short, with 17 bases between. There are 14 residues in the CDR3.

The J gene is TRBJ2-5, the V gene TRBV6-1, with D tentatively TRBD2 (5 bases). Germline CDR1 MNHNS, CDR2 SASEGT. CDR3 length: 14 amino acids. Trimming stripped 5 bases from V and 0 bases from J, with 10 bases between. The CDR3 here is CASSFWTYQETQYF. In DNA, the CDR3 is TGTGCCAGCAGTTTTTGGACTTACCAAGAGACCCAGTACTTC.

This clonotype has ten or more counts. The chain joins TRBV7-2 to TRBJ2-2; weak D call: TRBD2 (5 bases). Trimming cost V 1 base and J 3 bases, with 12 bases left between them. The CDR3 contains 16 residues. Germline values: CDR1 SGHTA, CDR2 FQGNSA. The DNA for the CDR3 is TGTGCCAGCAGCTTAGGGGCCGGGGTTGACACCGGGGAGCTGTTTTTT. Amino acid sequence: CASSLGAGVDTGELFF.

CDR3 residues: CASSPNAPPNTEAFF. CDR3 bases: TGTGCCAGCTCACCAAACGCACCGCCGAACACTGAAGCTTTCTTT. The chain employs TRBV18 and TRBJ1-1; D is undetermined. The germline V gene encodes CDR1 KGHSH and CDR2 LQKENI. The CDR3 consists of 15 residues. The ends were cut back, 2 bases at V and 1 base at J, with 11 bases in the middle.

This clonotype was found a few times. In nucleotides, the CDR3 is TGTGCCAGCAGTTCGAGGACTAGCGGGAGGAAATGGGGCAATGAGCAGTTCTTC. Translated, it gives CASSSRTSGRKWGNEQFF. The V gene is TRBV6-1, the J gene TRBJ2-1; TRBD2 matches at 14 bases. The CDR3 loop spans 18 amino acids. Germline V gene lookup returns CDR1 MNHNS and CDR2 SASEGT. Trimming removed 5 bases from V and 6 bases from J; junction bases left unmatched: 12.

The chain recombines TRBV6-1 with TRBJ1-1, with 10 positions matching TRBD1. V lost 6 bases, J lost 9 bases, and 7 bases stayed unmatched. Looked up from germline, CDR1 is MNHNS and CDR2 is SASEGT. The CDR3 covers 13 residues. CDR3 DNA: TGTGCCAGCAGCGCCGGGACAGGGGACCAAGCTTTCTTT. Protein sequence: CASSAGTGDQAFF.

There are many counts of this clonotype. V gene TRBV2 combines with J gene TRBJ1-2, with D maybe TRBD1 (5 bases). V shed 3 bases and J shed 2 bases, with 7 bases lying between them. This CDR3 has 13 residues. Germline V lookup: CDR1 SNHLY, CDR2 FYNNEI. Here the CDR3 DNA reads TGTGCCAGCAGTGAGGGACTGAACTATGGCTACACCTTC. This codes for CASSEGLNYGYTF.

As for this clonotype: Given a much more abundant clone one base away, this may be a read error. The V and J genes are TRBV12-3 or TRBV12-4 and TRBJ2-5, with 11 bases matching TRBD1. The CDR3 length is 15 residues. The CDR3 DNA sequence: TGTGCCAGCAGTTTGGACAGGGGGCTAACCGAGACCCCGTACTTC. This encodes CASSLDRGLTETPYF.

The chain employs TRBV28 and TRBJ2-3, with D possibly being TRBD1 or TRBD2 (7 bases each). This CDR3 has 12 residues. Germline V gene data show CDR1 as MDHEN and CDR2 as SYDVKM. With 10 bases removed from V and 2 bases from J, the gap between germline ends came to 10 bases. CDR3 loop: CATGGDTDTQYF. The CDR3 DNA is TGTGCCACAGGGGGGGACACAGATACGCAGTATTTT.

The chain uses TRBV6-1 and TRBJ2-1, with D maybe TRBD2 (6 bases). Trimming left V 6 bases short and J 12 bases short, with 15 bases between. The germline V gene encodes CDR1 MNHNS and CDR2 SASEGT. CDR3 length equals 12 residues. CDR3 bases: TGTGCCAGCAGGGGGGGTGCTGTGGGGCAGTTCTTC. Translated, it gives CASRGGAVGQFF.

This clonotype turned up a few times. In nucleotides, the CDR3 is TGTGCCAGCAGCCAAGACGGCTTCAATCAGCCCCAGCATTTT. Translating gives CASSQDGFNQPQHF. V is TRBV14 and J is TRBJ1-5; the D is unclear. Germline V gives CDR1 SGHDN, CDR2 FVKESK. The V gene lost 0 bases and the J gene lost 3 bases, with 6 bases spanning the gap. The length of the CDR3 is 14 residues.

In this sample, this clonotype turned up a few times. This chain connects TRBV7-2 to TRBJ1-6; the D is unclear. The CDR3 covers 14 residues. Germline CDR1 is SGHTA and CDR2 is FQGNSA. V was clipped by 1 base and J by 9 bases, with 10 bases between them. The CDR3 DNA reads TGTGCCAGCAGCTTAGATTCAGGAGGTTCACCCCTCCACTTT. Its protein is CASSLDSGGSPLHF.

Only a few counts were recorded for this clonotype. The chain uses TRBV9 and TRBJ2-1, with a tentative D call TRBD2 (5 bases). Trimming took off 0 bases at V and 9 bases at J, with 10 bases between the two ends. This CDR3 has 13 residues. Per germline, CDR1 SGDLS and CDR2 YYNGEE. The CDR3 nucleotides read TGTGCCAGCAGCGTAGCTCGGGATGGTGAGCAGTTCTTC. Translated, it gives CASSVARDGEQFF.